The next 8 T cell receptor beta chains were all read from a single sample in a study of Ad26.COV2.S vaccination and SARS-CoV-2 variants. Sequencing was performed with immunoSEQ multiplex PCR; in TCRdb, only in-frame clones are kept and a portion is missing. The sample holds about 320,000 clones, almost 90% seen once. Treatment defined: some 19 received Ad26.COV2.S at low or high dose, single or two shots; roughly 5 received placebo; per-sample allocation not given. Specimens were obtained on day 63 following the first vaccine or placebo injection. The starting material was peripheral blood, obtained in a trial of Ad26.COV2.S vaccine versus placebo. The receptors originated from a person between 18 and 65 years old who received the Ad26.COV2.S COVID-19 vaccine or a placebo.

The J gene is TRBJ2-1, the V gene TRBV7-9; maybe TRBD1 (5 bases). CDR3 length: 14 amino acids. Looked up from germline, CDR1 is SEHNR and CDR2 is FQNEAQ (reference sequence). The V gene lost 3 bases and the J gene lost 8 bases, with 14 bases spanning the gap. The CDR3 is CASSLARDFDEQFF. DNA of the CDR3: TGTGCCAGCAGCTTGGCCAGGGATTTTGATGAGCAGTTCTTC.

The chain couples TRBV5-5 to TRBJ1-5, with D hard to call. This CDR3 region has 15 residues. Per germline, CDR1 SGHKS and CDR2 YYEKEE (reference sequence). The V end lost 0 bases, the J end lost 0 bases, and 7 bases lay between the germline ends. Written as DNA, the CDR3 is TGTGCCAGCAGCTTGGGGCATTTTAGCAATCAGCCCCAGCATTTT. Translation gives CASSLGHFSNQPQHF.

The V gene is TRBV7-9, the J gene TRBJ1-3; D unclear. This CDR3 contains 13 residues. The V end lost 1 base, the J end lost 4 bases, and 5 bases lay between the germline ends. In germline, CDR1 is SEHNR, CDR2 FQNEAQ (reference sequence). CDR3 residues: CASSLGEGNTIYF. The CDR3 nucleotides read TGTGCCAGCAGCTTAGGGGAGGGAAACACCATATATTTT.

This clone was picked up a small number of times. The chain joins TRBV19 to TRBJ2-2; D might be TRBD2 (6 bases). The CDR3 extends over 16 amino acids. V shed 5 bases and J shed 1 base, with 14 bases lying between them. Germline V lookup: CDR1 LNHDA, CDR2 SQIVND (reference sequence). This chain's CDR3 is CASSDGGSRNTGELFF. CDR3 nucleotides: TGTGCCAGTAGTGATGGAGGGAGTCGGAACACCGGGGAGCTGTTTTTT.

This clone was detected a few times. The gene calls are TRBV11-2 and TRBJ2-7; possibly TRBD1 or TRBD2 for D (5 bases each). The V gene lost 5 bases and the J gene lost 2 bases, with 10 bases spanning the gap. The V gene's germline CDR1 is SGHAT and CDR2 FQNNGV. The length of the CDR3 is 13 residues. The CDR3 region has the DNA TGTGCCAGCAGCCCGGGGCCCACCTACGAGCAGTACTTC. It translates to CASSPGPTYEQYF. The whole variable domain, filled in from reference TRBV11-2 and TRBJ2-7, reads EAGVAQSPRYKIIEKRQSVAFWCNPISGHATLYWYQQILGQGPKLLIQFQNNGVVDDSQLPKDRFSAERLKGVDSTLKIQPAKLEDSAVYLCASSPGPTYEQYFGPGTRLTVT.

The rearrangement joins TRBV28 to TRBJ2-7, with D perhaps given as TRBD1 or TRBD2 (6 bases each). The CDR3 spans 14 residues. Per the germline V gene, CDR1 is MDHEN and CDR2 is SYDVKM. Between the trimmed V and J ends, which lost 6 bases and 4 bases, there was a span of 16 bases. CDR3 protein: CASRRWGAGYEQYF. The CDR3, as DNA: TGTGCCAGCAGAAGATGGGGGGCAGGGTACGAGCAGTACTTC.

In nucleotides, the CDR3 is TGTGCCAGCAGCACAACTAGTGGGCCCGGTGTTGAAGCTTTCTTT. This translates into CASSTTSGPGVEAFF. The V gene is TRBV11-2, the J gene TRBJ1-1; no firm D call. CDR3 length equals 15 residues. From germline, CDR1 is SGHAT and CDR2 FQNNGV. The V end was cut by 5 bases, the J end by 7 bases, with 20 bases between.

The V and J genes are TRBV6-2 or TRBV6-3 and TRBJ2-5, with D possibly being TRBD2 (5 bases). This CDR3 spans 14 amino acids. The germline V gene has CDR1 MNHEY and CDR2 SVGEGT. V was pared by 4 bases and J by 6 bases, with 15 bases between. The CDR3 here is CASSSPLDVKTQYF. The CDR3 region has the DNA TGTGCCAGCAGTTCCCCACTAGACGTAAAGACCCAGTACTTC.